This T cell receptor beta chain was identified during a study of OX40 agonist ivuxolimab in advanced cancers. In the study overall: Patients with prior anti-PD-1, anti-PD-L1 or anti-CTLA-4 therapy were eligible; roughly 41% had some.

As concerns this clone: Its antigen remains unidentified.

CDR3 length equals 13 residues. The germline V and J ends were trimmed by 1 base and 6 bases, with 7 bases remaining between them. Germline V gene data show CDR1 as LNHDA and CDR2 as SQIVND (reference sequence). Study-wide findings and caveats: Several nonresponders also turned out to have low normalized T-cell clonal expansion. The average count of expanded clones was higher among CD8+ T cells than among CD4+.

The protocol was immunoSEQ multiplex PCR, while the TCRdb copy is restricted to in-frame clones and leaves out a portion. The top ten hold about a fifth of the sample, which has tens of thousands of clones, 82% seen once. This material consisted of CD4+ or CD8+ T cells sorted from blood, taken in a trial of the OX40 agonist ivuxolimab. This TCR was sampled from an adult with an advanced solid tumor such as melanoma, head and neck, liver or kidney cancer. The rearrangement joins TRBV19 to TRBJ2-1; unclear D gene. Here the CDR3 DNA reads TGTGCCAGTAGTATAGCCTCTGTCAATGAGCAGTTCTTC. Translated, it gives CASSIASVNEQFF.